The 13 T cell receptor beta chains in this list originate from one sample, sequenced in a study of blood T cell repertoires in COVID-19. TCRdb's table, derived via immunoSEQ multiplex PCR, lists solely in-frame clones and lacks some. Of roughly 300,000 clones listed, roughly 85% are singletons. Sequenced: PBMCs or T cells enriched from blood (not recorded which). These TCRs come from a middle-aged woman with acute COVID-19.

V usage is TRBV5-5 and J usage is TRBJ1-4; TRBD1 agrees at 7 bases. Germline V gene data show CDR1 as SGHKS and CDR2 as YYEKEE (reference sequence). The CDR3 has 18 residues. J was trimmed by 3 bases and V by 2 bases; bases with no gene match: 13. The CDR3 DNA sequence: TGTGCCAGCAGCTTACAGGGGCCGCATCGGGTATCTAATGAAAAACTGTTTTTT. This translates into CASSLQGPHRVSNEKLFF.

The chain is built from TRBV7-2 and TRBJ1-2, with 11 nucleotides matching TRBD1. J was trimmed by 13 bases and V by 3 bases; bases with no gene match: 10. Germline V CDR1 and CDR2: SGHTA, FQGNSA. This CDR3 contains 14 residues. DNA for the CDR3: TGTGCCAGCAGCTTCGGTGGGACAGGGGGGAAGTTCACCTTC. Translating gives CASSFGGTGGKFTF.

The chain couples TRBV24-1 to TRBJ2-7; 15 bases fit TRBD2. After removal of 3 bases from V and 5 bases from J, the junction contained 13 bases not matched to a gene. Germline V gene data show CDR1 as KGHDR and CDR2 as SFDVKD. This CDR3 contains 19 residues. The DNA for the CDR3 is TGTGCCACCAGTGATCCCGGACTAGCGGGAGGGCCTGTTAGTAACGAGCAGTACTTC. Its translation is CATSDPGLAGGPVSNEQYF.

This chain joins TRBV19 and TRBJ1-2; 7 positions match TRBD1. V was pared by 4 bases and J by 4 bases, with 12 bases of the junction left unmatched. Germline loops: CDR1 LNHDA, CDR2 SQIVND (reference sequence). There are 16 residues in the CDR3. The CDR3 bases are TGTGCCAGTAGTAATCGTACAGGGGCGGTATCCTATGGCTACACCTTC. This sequence encodes CASSNRTGAVSYGYTF.

The chain combines TRBV27 with TRBJ1-1; weak D call: TRBD1 (6 bases). The germline V and J ends were trimmed by 2 bases and 5 bases, with 15 bases remaining between them. The CDR3 sequence is 15 residues long. Looked up from germline, CDR1 is MNHEY and CDR2 is SMNVEV (reference sequence). The CDR3 sequence: CASSLVRGGWTEAFF. Here the CDR3 DNA reads TGTGCCAGCAGTTTAGTTCGTGGGGGCTGGACTGAAGCTTTCTTT.

The V call is TRBV3-1 (or the pseudogene TRBV3-2), the J call TRBJ1-3, with a tentative D call TRBD1 (6 bases). The CDR3 sequence is 18 residues long. Germline lookup yields CDR1 LGHDT and CDR2 YNNKEL (reference sequence). V was trimmed by 0 bases and J by 0 bases, leaving 15 bases between them. This CDR3 reads CASSQDTRTADSGNTIYF. CDR3 in DNA: TGTGCCAGCAGCCAAGATACCCGGACAGCCGACTCTGGAAACACCATATATTTT.

The chain joins TRBV11-2 to TRBJ2-3, with 7 bases aligning to TRBD1. Germline-derived CDR1 and CDR2 are SGHAT and FQNNGV. The CDR3 totals 15 residues. V lost 5 bases to trimming and J lost 4 bases; unmatched junction nucleotides: 9. CDR3 in amino acids: CASSTNRGWPDTQYF. CDR3 nucleotides: TGTGCCAGCAGCACAAACAGGGGTTGGCCAGATACGCAGTATTTT.

The V call is TRBV9, the J call TRBJ2-6; possibly TRBD1 for D (6 bases). The V end lost 3 bases, the J end lost 5 bases, and 18 bases lay between the germline ends. Per germline, CDR1 SGDLS and CDR2 YYNGEE. The CDR3 extends over 17 amino acids. The CDR3 sequence is CASSARDIASWANVLTF. CDR3 DNA sequence: TGTGCCAGCAGCGCCCGGGACATCGCCTCGTGGGCCAACGTCCTGACTTTC. Full variable domain (remainder filled in from reference TRBV9 and TRBJ2-6): DSGVTQTPKHLITATGQRVTLRCSPRSGDLSVYWYQQSLDQGLQFLIQYYNGEERAKGNILERFSAQQFPDLHSELNLSSLELGDSALYFCASSARDIASWANVLTFGAGSRLTVL.

The CDR3 DNA reads TGTGCCACCAAAACGTCTCTAGACAGGGGCTATGGCTACACCTTC. Translation: CATKTSLDRGYGYTF. This chain links TRBV6-5 with TRBJ1-2, with 8 bases lining up with TRBD1. Germline loops: CDR1 MNHEY, CDR2 SVGAGI. This CDR3 is built from 15 residues. Germline trimming cut 10 bases from V and 4 bases from J; bases unmatched to any gene: 14.

This clone occurred once. The chain couples TRBV27 to TRBJ2-2; TRBD1 might be the D (5 bases). The CDR3 is 16 residues long. V lost 1 base and J lost 3, with 12 bases in between. Germline CDR1 is MNHEY and CDR2 is SMNVEV (reference sequence). CDR3 loop: CASSLFPRVDTGELFF. The CDR3 nucleotides are TGTGCCAGCAGTTTATTTCCCAGGGTCGACACCGGGGAGCTGTTTTTT.

This chain uses TRBV20-1 with TRBJ1-1, with D possibly TRBD1 on 5 matching bases. The CDR3 consists of 11 residues. In germline, CDR1 is DFQATT, CDR2 SNEGSKA (reference sequence). V was clipped by 1 base and J by 9 bases, with 9 bases between them. The CDR3 spells CSARGAGKAFF. CDR3 coding DNA: TGCAGTGCTAGAGGGGCAGGGAAAGCTTTCTTT.

The genes are TRBV19 and TRBJ2-3; D may be TRBD2 (6 bases). Germline V gives CDR1 LNHDA, CDR2 SQIVND (reference sequence). CDR3 length: 15 amino acids. The V end was cut by 4 bases, the J end by 6 bases, with 17 bases between. In DNA, the CDR3 is TGTGCCAGTAGTACCATCCCCGGGGGTTCGGATACGCAGTATTTT. This translates into CASSTIPGGSDTQYF. The full variable domain, rest sourced from reference TRBV19 and TRBJ2-3, is DGGITQSPKYLFRKEGQNVTLSCEQNLNHDAMYWYRQDPGQGLRLIYYSQIVNDFQKGDIAEGYSVSREKKESFPLTVTSAQKNPTAFYLCASSTIPGGSDTQYFGPGTRLTVL.

The V call is TRBV3-1 (or the pseudogene TRBV3-2), the J call TRBJ1-2, with 8 bases identical to TRBD1. V lost 2 bases to trimming and J lost 6 bases; unmatched junction nucleotides: 8. This CDR3 is 15 amino acids long. CDR1 is LGHDT and CDR2 is YNNKEL in the germline V gene (reference sequence). In nucleotides, the CDR3 is TGTGCCAGCAGCCAACTCAATAGACAGGGGAATGGCTACACCTTC. This gives the protein CASSQLNRQGNGYTF.